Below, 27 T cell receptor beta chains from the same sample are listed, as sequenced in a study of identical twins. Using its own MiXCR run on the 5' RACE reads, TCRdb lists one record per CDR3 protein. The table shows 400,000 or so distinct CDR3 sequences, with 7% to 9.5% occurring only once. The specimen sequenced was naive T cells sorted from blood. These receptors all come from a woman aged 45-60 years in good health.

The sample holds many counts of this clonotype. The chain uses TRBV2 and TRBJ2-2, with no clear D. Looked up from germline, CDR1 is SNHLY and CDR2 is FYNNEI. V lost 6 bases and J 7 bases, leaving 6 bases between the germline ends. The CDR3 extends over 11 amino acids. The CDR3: CASRMGGELFF. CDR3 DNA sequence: TGTGCCAGCAGGATGGGCGGGGAGCTGTTTTTT.

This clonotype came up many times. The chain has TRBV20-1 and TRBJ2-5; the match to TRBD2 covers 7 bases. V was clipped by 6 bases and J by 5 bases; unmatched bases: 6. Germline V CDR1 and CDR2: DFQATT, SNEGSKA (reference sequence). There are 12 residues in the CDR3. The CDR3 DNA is TGCAGTGCCGCGGGAGTCGTCGAGACCCAGTACTTC. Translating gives CSAAGVVETQYF.

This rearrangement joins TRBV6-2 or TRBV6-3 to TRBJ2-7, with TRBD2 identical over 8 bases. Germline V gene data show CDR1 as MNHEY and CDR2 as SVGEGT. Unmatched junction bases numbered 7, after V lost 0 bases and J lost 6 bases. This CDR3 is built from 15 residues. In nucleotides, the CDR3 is TGTGCCAGCAGTTACTCCGGACTAGCATCAGGCGAGCAGTACTTC. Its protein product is CASSYSGLASGEQYF.

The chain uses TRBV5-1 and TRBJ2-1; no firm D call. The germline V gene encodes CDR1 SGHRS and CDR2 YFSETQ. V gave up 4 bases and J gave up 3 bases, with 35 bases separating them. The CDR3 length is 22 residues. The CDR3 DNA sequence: TGCGCCAGCAGCCCCCTACCGTCCCGCTCACCCTTAAAGGGAACCCTCTACAATGAGCAGTTCTTC. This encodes CASSPLPSRSPLKGTLYNEQFF.

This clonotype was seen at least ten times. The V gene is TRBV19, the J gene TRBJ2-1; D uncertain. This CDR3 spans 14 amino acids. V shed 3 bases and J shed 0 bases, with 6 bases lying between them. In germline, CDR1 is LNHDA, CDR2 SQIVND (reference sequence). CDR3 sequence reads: CASSIRISYNEQFF. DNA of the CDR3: TGTGCCAGTAGTATCAGGATCTCCTACAATGAGCAGTTCTTC.

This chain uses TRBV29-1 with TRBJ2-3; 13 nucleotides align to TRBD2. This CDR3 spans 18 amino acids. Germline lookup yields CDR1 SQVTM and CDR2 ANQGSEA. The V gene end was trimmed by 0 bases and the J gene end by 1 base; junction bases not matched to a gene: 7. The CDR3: CSVEDRTSGRGGTDTQYF. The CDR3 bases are TGCAGCGTTGAAGATCGGACTAGCGGGAGAGGTGGCACAGATACGCAGTATTTT.

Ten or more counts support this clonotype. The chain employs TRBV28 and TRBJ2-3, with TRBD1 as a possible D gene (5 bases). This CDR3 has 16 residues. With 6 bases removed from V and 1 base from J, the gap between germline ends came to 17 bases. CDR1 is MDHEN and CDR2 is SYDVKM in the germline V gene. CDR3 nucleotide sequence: TGTGCCAGCAGAACGCCCTACAGGTCCCGCACAGATACGCAGTATTTT. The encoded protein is CASRTPYRSRTDTQYF.

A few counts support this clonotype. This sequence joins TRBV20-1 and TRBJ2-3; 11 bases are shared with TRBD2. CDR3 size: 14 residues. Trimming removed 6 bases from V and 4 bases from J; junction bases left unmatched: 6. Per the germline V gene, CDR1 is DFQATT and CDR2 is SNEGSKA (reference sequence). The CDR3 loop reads CSAISGRAADTQYF. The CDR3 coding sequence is TGCAGTGCCATTAGCGGGAGGGCCGCAGATACGCAGTATTTT.

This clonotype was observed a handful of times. The CDR3 reads CASSLIQGSTTQYF. Written as DNA, the CDR3 is TGTGCCAGCAGTTTAATTCAGGGCAGCACTACGCAGTATTTT. V gene TRBV12-3 or TRBV12-4 combines with J gene TRBJ2-3, with D perhaps matching TRBD1 (5 bases). The CDR3 loop spans 14 amino acids. Trimming took 2 bases from V and 8 from J, leaving 14 bases between them.

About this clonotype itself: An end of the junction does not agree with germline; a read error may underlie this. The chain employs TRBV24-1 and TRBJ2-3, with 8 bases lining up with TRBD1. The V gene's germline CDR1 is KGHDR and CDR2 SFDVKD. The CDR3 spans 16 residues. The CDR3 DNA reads TGTGCCTCCAGTGATACCGGGACAGGCAACCCAGATACGCAGTATTTT. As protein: CASSDTGTGNPDTQYF.

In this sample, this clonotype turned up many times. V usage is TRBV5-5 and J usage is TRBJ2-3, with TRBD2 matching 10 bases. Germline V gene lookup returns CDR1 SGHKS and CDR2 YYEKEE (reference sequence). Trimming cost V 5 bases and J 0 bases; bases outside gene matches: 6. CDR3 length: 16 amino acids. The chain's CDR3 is CASSSRTSGSTDTQYF. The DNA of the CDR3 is TGTGCCAGCAGTTCCCGGACTAGCGGTAGCACAGATACGCAGTATTTT.

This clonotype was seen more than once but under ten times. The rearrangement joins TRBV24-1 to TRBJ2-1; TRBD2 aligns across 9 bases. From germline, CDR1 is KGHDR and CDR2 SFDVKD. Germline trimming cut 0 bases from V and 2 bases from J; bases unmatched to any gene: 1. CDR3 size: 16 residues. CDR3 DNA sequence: TGTGCCACCAGTGATTTGGCTAGCGGGACCTACAATGAGCAGTTCTTC. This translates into CATSDLASGTYNEQFF.

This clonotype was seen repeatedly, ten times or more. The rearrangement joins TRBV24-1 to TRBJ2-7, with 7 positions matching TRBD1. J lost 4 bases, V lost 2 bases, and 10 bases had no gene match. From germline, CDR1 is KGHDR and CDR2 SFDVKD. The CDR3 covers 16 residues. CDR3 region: CATSDSGTANLYEQYF. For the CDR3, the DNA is TGTGCCACCAGTGATTCCGGGACAGCAAATCTATACGAGCAGTACTTC.

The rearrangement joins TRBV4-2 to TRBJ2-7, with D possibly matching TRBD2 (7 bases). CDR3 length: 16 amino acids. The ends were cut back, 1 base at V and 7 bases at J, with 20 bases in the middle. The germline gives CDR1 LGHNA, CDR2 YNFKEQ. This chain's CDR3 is CASSQAGRGREWEQYF. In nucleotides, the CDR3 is TGTGCCAGCAGCCAAGCGGGGCGGGGGCGGGAATGGGAGCAGTACTTC.

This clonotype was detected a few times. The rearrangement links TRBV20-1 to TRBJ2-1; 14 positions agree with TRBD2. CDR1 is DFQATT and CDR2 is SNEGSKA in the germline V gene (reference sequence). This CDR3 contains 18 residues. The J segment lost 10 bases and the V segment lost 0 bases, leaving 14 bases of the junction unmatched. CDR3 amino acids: CSARDYRGGGLAGAEQFF. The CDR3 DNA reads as TGCAGTGCTAGAGATTATAGGGGTGGGGGACTAGCGGGAGCGGAGCAGTTCTTC.

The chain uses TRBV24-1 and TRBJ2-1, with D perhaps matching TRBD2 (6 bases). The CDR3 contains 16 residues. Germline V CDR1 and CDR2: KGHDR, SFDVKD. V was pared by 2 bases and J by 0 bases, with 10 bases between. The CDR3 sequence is CATSDSGTSSYNEQFF. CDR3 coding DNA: TGTGCCACCAGTGATTCCGGGACTTCCTCCTACAATGAGCAGTTCTTC.

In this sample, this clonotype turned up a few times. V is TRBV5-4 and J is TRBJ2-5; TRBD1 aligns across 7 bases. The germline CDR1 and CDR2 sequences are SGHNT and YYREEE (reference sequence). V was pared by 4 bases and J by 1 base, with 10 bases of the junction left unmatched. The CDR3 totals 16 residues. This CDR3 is CASSVGVNRGQETQYF. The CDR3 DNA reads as TGTGCCAGCAGCGTGGGGGTAAACAGGGGCCAAGAGACCCAGTACTTC.

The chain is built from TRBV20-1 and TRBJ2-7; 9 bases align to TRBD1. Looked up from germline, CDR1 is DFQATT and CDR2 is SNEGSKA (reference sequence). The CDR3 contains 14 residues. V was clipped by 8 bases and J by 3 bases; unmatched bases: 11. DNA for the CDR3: TGCAGTCTAGGTAACAGGGGGCTTAGCTACGAGCAGTACTTC. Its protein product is CSLGNRGLSYEQYF.

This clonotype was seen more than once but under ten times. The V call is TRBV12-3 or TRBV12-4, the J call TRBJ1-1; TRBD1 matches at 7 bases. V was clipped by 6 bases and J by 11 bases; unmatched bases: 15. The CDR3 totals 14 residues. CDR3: CASSQNVGTVNAFF. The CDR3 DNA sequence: TGTGCCAGCAGCCAGAACGTGGGGACAGTGAATGCTTTCTTT.

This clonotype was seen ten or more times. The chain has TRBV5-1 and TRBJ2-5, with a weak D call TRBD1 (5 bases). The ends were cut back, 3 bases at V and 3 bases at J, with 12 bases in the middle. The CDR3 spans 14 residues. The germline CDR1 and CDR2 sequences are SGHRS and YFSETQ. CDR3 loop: CASSSLDIEETQYF. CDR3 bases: TGCGCCAGCAGCTCCCTGGACATAGAAGAGACCCAGTACTTC.

CDR3 in DNA: TGCGCCAGCAGCCAATGGTTAGGGTCCTACAATGAGCAGTTCTTC. It translates to CASSQWLGSYNEQFF. This sequence joins TRBV4-1 and TRBJ2-1; D ambiguous. This CDR3 has 15 residues. The germline V and J ends were trimmed by 2 bases and 1 base, with 9 bases remaining between them. The germline CDR1 and CDR2 sequences are MGHRA and YSYEKL.

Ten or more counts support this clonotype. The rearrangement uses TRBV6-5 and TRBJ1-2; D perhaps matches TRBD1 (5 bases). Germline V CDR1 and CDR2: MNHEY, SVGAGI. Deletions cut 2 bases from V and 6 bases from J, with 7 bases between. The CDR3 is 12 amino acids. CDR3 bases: TGTGCCAGCAGTTACGTGGGGGATGGCTACACCTTC. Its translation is CASSYVGDGYTF.

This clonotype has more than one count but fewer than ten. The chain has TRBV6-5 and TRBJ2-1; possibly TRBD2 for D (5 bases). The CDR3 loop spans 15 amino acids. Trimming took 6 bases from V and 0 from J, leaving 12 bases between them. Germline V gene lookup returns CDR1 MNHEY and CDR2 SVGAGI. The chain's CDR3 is CASRYGGSSYNEQFF. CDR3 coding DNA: TGTGCCAGCAGGTACGGTGGGAGCTCCTACAATGAGCAGTTCTTC.

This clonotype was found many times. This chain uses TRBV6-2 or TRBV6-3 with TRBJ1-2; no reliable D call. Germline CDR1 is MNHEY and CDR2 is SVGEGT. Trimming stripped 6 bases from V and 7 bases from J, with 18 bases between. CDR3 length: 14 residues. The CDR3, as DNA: TGTGCCAGCAGACACCCCCGGGCTGGTAGTGGCTACACCTTC. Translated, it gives CASRHPRAGSGYTF.

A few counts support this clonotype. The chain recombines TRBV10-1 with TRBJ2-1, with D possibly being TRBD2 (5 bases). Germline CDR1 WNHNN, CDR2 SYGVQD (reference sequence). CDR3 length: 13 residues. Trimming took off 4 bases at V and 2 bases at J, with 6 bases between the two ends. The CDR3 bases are TGCGCCAGCAGTGCGGGAACCTACAATGAGCAGTTCTTC. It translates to CASSAGTYNEQFF.

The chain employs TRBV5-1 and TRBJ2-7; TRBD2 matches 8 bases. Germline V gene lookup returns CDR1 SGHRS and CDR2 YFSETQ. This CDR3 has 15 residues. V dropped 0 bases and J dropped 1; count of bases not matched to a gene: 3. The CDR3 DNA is TGCGCCAGCAGCTTGGTGGCTAGCGGGTCCTACGAGCAGTACGTC. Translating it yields CASSLVASGSYEQYV.

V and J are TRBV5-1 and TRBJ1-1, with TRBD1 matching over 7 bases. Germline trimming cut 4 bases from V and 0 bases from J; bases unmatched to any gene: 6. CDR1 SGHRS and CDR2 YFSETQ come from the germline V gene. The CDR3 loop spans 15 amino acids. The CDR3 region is CASSLTGSMNTEAFF. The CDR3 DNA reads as TGCGCCAGCAGCCTGACAGGGAGCATGAACACTGAAGCTTTCTTT.